This T cell receptor (beta chain) was profiled in a study of blood T cell repertoires in COVID-19. The wider study: COVID-19 samples from acute and convalescent phases originated in the United States, Italy and Spain.

TCRdb's copy holds only in-frame clones and misses some; the assay was immunoSEQ multiplex PCR. This sample has roughly 68,000 clones, with about nine tenths found just once. CDR3 length: 15 residues. Trimming removed 6 bases from V and 3 bases from J, with 17 bases in between. Germline CDR1 and CDR2: LNHDA and SQIVND (reference sequence). The chain uses TRBV19 and TRBJ1-1; no clear D. This sequence was found in a man aged 50-60 years with active COVID-19. Sequenced input: peripheral blood. CDR3 sequence: CASRSPWVRDTEAFF. The DNA of the CDR3 is TGTGCCAGTAGAAGCCCGTGGGTGAGGGACACTGAAGCTTTCTTT. The entire variable domain, with the rest obtained from reference TRBV19 and TRBJ1-1, is as follows: DGGITQSPKYLFRKEGQNVTLSCEQNLNHDAMYWYRQDPGQGLRLIYYSQIVNDFQKGDIAEGYSVSREKKESFPLTVTSAQKNPTAFYLCASRSPWVRDTEAFFGQGTRLTVV.